What follows describes a single TCR beta chain. Its specificity is not known. The data were obtained in a study of cytomegalovirus exposure and HLA in healthy donors. Regarding the study as a whole: TCR beta chains numbering roughly 150 were designated cytomegalovirus-associated. A later analysis revealed that TCR association rates differed between HLA loci, peaking at DRB1 and bottoming out at HLA-C. Most subjects' HLA-A and HLA-B alleles were reportedly predicted from TCR beta sequences.

Trimming left V 4 bases short and J 5 bases short, with 15 bases between. Germline V gene sequence: CDR1 SGHNT, CDR2 YYREEE (reference sequence). The CDR3 spans 15 residues. Primers for the PCR totalled 60 Vbeta and 13 Jbeta. Profiled with immunoSEQ multiplex PCR; TCRdb holds only in-frame clones, not every one. The sample has roughly 30,000 clones; around nine tenths are singletons. It was healthy bone marrow donors who served as donors. Sequenced input: PBMCs. The receptor comes from a boy aged 10-17 years in good health and CMV-seronegative. The J gene is TRBJ2-2, the V gene TRBV5-4; perhaps TRBD2 as D (5 bases). CDR3 DNA: TGTGCCAGCAGCCCAAGCGGTGGGCGAACCGGGGAGCTGTTTTTT. Residues: CASSPSGGRTGELFF.